This record covers a single TCR beta chain. Antigen specificity is unknown. Amplification used 60 Vbeta primers and 13 Jbeta primers. The data were produced by immunoSEQ multiplex PCR, yet TCRdb's version contains in-frame clones alone and is incomplete. The sample has approximately 150,000 clones, approximately 76% seen once. Healthy bone marrow donors made up the donors. This record comes from a study of cytomegalovirus exposure and HLA in healthy donors. Study observations and caveats: Later genetic work tied a missense DCLRE1C variant to beta-chain V and J trimming. It was in a later analysis that TCR association rates were seen to vary by HLA locus, highest for DRB1 and lowest for HLA-C. When presence/absence was analysed, sequencing depth was taken to be roughly uniform across donors.

The CDR3 spans 15 residues. Trimming at V came to 4 bases and at J to 6 bases, leaving 10 bases not matched to a gene. Germline V gene data show CDR1 as SGDLS and CDR2 as YYNGEE. The chain combines TRBV9 with TRBJ2-1; 7 positions agree with TRBD2. The sequenced sample consisted of PBMCs. This clonotype originated in a middle-aged man in good health and CMV-seronegative. Here the CDR3 reads CASSSGGSDLNEQFF. The CDR3 nucleotides are TGTGCCAGCAGCTCCGGCGGGAGTGATCTCAATGAGCAGTTCTTC. The variable domain in full, completed from reference TRBV9 and TRBJ2-1, reads DSGVTQTPKHLITATGQRVTLRCSPRSGDLSVYWYQQSLDQGLQFLIQYYNGEERAKGNILERFSAQQFPDLHSELNLSSLELGDSALYFCASSSGGSDLNEQFFGPGTRLTVL.